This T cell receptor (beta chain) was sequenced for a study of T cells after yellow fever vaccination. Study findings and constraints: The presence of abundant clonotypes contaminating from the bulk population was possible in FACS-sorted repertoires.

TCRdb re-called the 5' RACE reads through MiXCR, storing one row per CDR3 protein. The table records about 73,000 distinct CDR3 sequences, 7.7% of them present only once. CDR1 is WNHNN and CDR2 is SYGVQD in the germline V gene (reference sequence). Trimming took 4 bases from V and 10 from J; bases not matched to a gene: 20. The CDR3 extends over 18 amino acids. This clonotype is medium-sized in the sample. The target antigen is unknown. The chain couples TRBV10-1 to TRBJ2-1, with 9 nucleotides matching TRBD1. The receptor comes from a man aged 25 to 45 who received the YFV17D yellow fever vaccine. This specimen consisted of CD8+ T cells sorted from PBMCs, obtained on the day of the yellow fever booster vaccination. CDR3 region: CASSGASFGTGKAGEQFF. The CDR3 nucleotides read TGCGCCAGCAGTGGAGCCTCCTTCGGGACAGGGAAAGCTGGGGAGCAGTTCTTC.